Detailed here is one TCR beta chain. Here immunoSEQ multiplex PCR was the method, and the copy in TCRdb shows in-frame clones only, minus some. The data hold approximately 190,000 clones, with approximately 84% observed a single time. Trimming removed 3 bases from V and 8 bases from J; junction bases left unmatched: 6. Per germline, CDR1 SGDLS and CDR2 YYNGEE. The CDR3 spans 14 residues. This sample is drawn from a study of blood T cell repertoires in COVID-19. Sequencing was carried out using peripheral blood. The chain employs TRBV9 and TRBJ1-4, with TRBD1 identical over 8 bases. This receptor was identified in a man older than 75 with acute or convalescent COVID-19. In DNA, the CDR3 is TGTGCCAGCAGCGCGGACAGGGAAGGCGAAAAACTGTTTTTT. This codes for CASSADREGEKLFF.